The next 31 T cell receptor beta chains were all read from a single sample in a study of shared clonotypes between healthy human individuals. Sequencing was performed with immunoSEQ multiplex PCR; in TCRdb, only in-frame clones are kept and a portion is missing. The sample includes about half a million clones, around 79% seen only once; the top ten take roughly an eighth. Sequencing was carried out using PBMCs. These receptors were taken from a middle-aged woman in good health. Some clones in this sample may be carry-over from other donors' samples.

This sequence joins TRBV21-1 and TRBJ2-5; the listed D gene, TRBD2, was not tested against the DNA. TRBV21-1 is recorded as a pseudogene. This CDR3 spans 13 amino acids. CDR3 protein: CASSPRKQETQYF. The CDR3 nucleotides read TGTGCCAGCAGCCCGCGTAAGCAAGAGACCCAGTACTTC.

This rearrangement joins TRBV5-5 to TRBJ1-4; D is unresolved. Trimming pared 2 bases from V and 8 bases from J, leaving 10 bases between. This CDR3 contains 13 residues. Germline assignment: CDR1 SGHKS and CDR2 YYEKEE (reference sequence). The chain's CDR3 is CASSFGLEEKLFF. CDR3 in DNA: TGTGCCAGCAGCTTCGGGTTGGAAGAAAAACTGTTTTTT.

This chain joins TRBV28 and TRBJ1-2; tentative D call: TRBD1 (6 bases). This CDR3 region has 16 residues. Germline V gene sequence: CDR1 MDHEN, CDR2 SYDVKM. V dropped 2 bases and J dropped 4 bases, with 17 bases sitting between them. Here the CDR3 reads CASSLGGLALGYGYTF. The CDR3 bases are TGTGCCAGCAGTTTAGGGGGGCTGGCCCTTGGCTATGGCTACACCTTC.

This rearrangement joins TRBV30 to TRBJ1-5; D is ambiguous. Deletions cut 0 bases from V and 7 bases from J, with 25 bases between. Per the germline V gene, CDR1 is GTSNPN and CDR2 is SVGIG (reference sequence). CDR3 length: 18 residues. DNA of the CDR3: TGTGCCTGGAGTGTACAATCCCCGACACGAGCGCACACCCAGCCCCAGCATTTT. Its translation is CAWSVQSPTRAHTQPQHF.

The CDR3 protein is CASKRSGSGNTIYF. DNA for the CDR3: TGTGCCAGCAAACGATCGGGGTCTGGAAACACCATATATTTT. V is TRBV6-1 and J is TRBJ1-3; D not resolved. Trimming cost V 7 bases and J 1 base, with 11 bases left between them. The V gene's germline CDR1 is MNHNS and CDR2 SASEGT. The CDR3 contains 14 residues.

In the case of this clone: In the same sample, other DNA sequences code for this CDR3. The rearrangement links TRBV19 to TRBJ1-5; 8 nucleotides line up with TRBD1. Germline lookup yields CDR1 LNHDA and CDR2 SQIVND (reference sequence). This CDR3 contains 14 residues. V shed 4 bases and J 7 bases; nucleotides not matched to a gene: 6. The DNA of the CDR3 is TGTGCCAGTAGTACCACAGGGGGGGGGCAGCCCCAGCATTTT. Protein product: CASSTTGGGQPQHF.

This chain connects TRBV13 to TRBJ1-1; D is uncertain. Germline CDR1 reads PRHDT; CDR2 reads FYEKMQ (reference sequence). Trimming left V 0 bases short and J 3 bases short, with 8 bases between. The CDR3 sequence is 14 residues long. The CDR3 here is CASSLGYPDTEAFF. In DNA, the CDR3 is TGTGCCAGCAGCTTAGGGTACCCGGACACTGAAGCTTTCTTT.

This clone was seen repeatedly, ten times or more. The chain joins TRBV2 to TRBJ2-3; D not resolved. Per the germline V gene, CDR1 is SNHLY and CDR2 is FYNNEI. V gave up 6 bases and J gave up 2 bases, with 9 bases separating them. CDR3 size: 13 residues. Here the CDR3 DNA reads TGTGCCAGCAGCACGGGTGCCACAGATACGCAGTATTTT. Translation gives CASSTGATDTQYF.

V usage is TRBV6-5 and J usage is TRBJ1-5; 7 nucleotides match TRBD1. This CDR3 contains 14 residues. With 4 bases clipped from V and 3 bases from J, the junction kept 3 bases outside the gene matches. In germline, CDR1 is MNHEY, CDR2 SVGAGI. CDR3 amino acids: CASSSQGNNQPQHF. DNA of the CDR3: TGTGCCAGCAGTTCACAGGGGAACAATCAGCCCCAGCATTTT.

The rearrangement uses TRBV28 and TRBJ2-3; no clear D gene. The V and J ends lost 6 bases and 5 bases respectively, with 6 bases between them. In germline, CDR1 is MDHEN, CDR2 SYDVKM. The CDR3 has 11 residues. CDR3 sequence reads: CASRTEDTQYF. As DNA, the CDR3 is TGTGCCAGCAGGACCGAAGATACGCAGTATTTT.

V is TRBV29-1 and J is TRBJ2-3; 7 nucleotides line up with TRBD2. With 7 bases clipped from V and 1 base from J, the junction kept 11 bases outside the gene matches. Germline CDR1 SQVTM, CDR2 ANQGSEA. CDR3 length equals 15 residues. Written as DNA, the CDR3 is TGCAGCGCTGACTTAGCGGGCGGAGGCACAGATACGCAGTATTTT. Protein product: CSADLAGGGTDTQYF.

The rearrangement uses TRBV29-1 and TRBJ1-1, with a possible D match to TRBD1 (5 bases). Trimming removed 2 bases from V and 5 bases from J, with 12 bases in between. CDR1 SQVTM and CDR2 ANQGSEA come from the germline V gene. This CDR3 region has 13 residues. CDR3 bases: TGCAGCGTTGAACAGGGAGGGGTTACTGAAGCTTTCTTT. Translated: CSVEQGGVTEAFF.

The chain couples TRBV5-1 to TRBJ2-3; 7 bases are shared with TRBD1. This CDR3 has 14 residues. Germline V gene lookup returns CDR1 SGHRS and CDR2 YFSETQ. V was pared by 4 bases and J by 6 bases, with 8 bases of the junction left unmatched. The CDR3 protein is CASSQRQGFDTQYF. In DNA, the CDR3 is TGCGCCAGCAGCCAACGACAGGGTTTCGATACGCAGTATTTT.

The chain couples TRBV27 to TRBJ2-1; 9 nucleotides agree with TRBD2. Germline V gene data show CDR1 as MNHEY and CDR2 as SMNVEV (reference sequence). This CDR3 is 15 amino acids long. The V and J ends lost 8 bases and 1 base, in that order; junction bases with no gene match: 6. CDR3: CASHWGLASYNEQFF. The CDR3 region has the DNA TGTGCCAGCCACTGGGGACTAGCTTCCTACAATGAGCAGTTCTTC.

This chain links TRBV2 with TRBJ2-1; 7 bases map to TRBD2. Germline CDR1 SNHLY, CDR2 FYNNEI. The ends lost 9 bases at V and 5 bases at J; junction bases unmatched: 4. The CDR3 has 12 amino acids. For the CDR3, the DNA is TGTGCCAGAGGACTAGTTGACAATGAGCAGTTCTTC. Residues: CARGLVDNEQFF.

The V gene is TRBV5-1, the J gene TRBJ1-5; 7 nucleotides match TRBD1. The junction had 6 bases not matched to a gene; V was cut back by 4 bases and J by 8 bases. The V gene's germline CDR1 is SGHRS and CDR2 YFSETQ. CDR3 length equals 13 residues. For the CDR3, the DNA is TGCGCCAGCAGCGTGTCTGGACAGGAGCCCCAGCATTTT. It encodes CASSVSGQEPQHF.

This clone was counted between two and nine times. The chain employs TRBV15 and TRBJ2-7; D perhaps matches TRBD1 (5 bases). Germline CDR1 and CDR2: LNHNV and YYDKDF (reference sequence). The CDR3 is made up of 15 amino acids. Trimming left V 0 bases short and J 5 bases short, with 14 bases between. The CDR3 DNA reads as TGTGCCACCAGCAGAGAGTCCAGGGCTGGCCACGAGCAGTACTTC. Protein: CATSRESRAGHEQYF. The full variable domain, completed using reference TRBV15 and TRBJ2-7, is DAMVIQNPRYQVTQFGKPVTLSCSQTLNHNVMYWYQQKSSQAPKLLFHYYDKDFNNEADTPDNFQSRRPNTSFCFLDIRSPGLGDTAMYLCATSRESRAGHEQYFGPGTRLTVT.

The chain is built from TRBV4-2 and TRBJ2-7; D possibly corresponds to TRBD2 (5 bases). Trimming cost V 2 bases and J 3 bases, with 11 bases left between them. The CDR3 runs 14 residues. Germline V CDR1 and CDR2: LGHNA, YNFKEQ. CDR3 nucleotide sequence: TGTGCCAGCAGCCAATCTAGCTCTCTCTACGAGCAGTACTTC. Translated, it gives CASSQSSSLYEQYF.

The V and J genes are TRBV7-2 and TRBJ2-2; D ambiguous. Germline V lookup: CDR1 SGHTA, CDR2 FQGNSA. The CDR3 is 13 residues long. V was pared by 4 bases and J by 6 bases, with 9 bases between. CDR3 amino acids: CASSSTGPGELFF. In DNA, the CDR3 is TGTGCCAGCAGCTCGACTGGTCCCGGGGAGCTGTTTTTT.

For this clone: Other DNA sequences in the sample encode the same CDR3. This chain connects TRBV5-6 to TRBJ1-2, with D possibly matching TRBD1 (6 bases). In germline, CDR1 is SGHDT, CDR2 YYEEEE. V was cut by 3 bases and J by 2 bases, with 11 bases left in between. The CDR3 runs 14 residues. CDR3 coding DNA: TGTGCCAGCAGCTCGACAGGAGGAAACTATGGCTACACCTTC. Translation gives CASSSTGGNYGYTF.

This clone has only one observation. This rearrangement joins TRBV7-3 to TRBJ2-1; 10 positions match TRBD2. Germline CDR1 and CDR2: SGHTA and FQGTGA. With V trimmed by 5 bases and J by 7 bases, 14 bases remained unmatched. The CDR3 consists of 17 residues. The chain's CDR3 is CASSLPGLAGVRNEQFF. The CDR3 DNA reads TGTGCCAGCAGCCTCCCGGGGCTAGCGGGAGTCCGAAATGAGCAGTTCTTC. Full variable domain (missing parts from reference TRBV7-3 and TRBJ2-1): GAGVSQTPSNKVTEKGKYVELRCDPISGHTALYWYRQSLGQGPEFLIYFQGTGAADDSGLPNDRFFAVRPEGSVSTLKIQRTERGDSAVYLCASSLPGLAGVRNEQFFGPGTRLTVL.

The rearrangement joins TRBV5-4 to TRBJ2-3, with a tentative D call TRBD2 (5 bases). Germline-derived CDR1 and CDR2 are SGHNT and YYREEE (reference sequence). Trimming cost V 0 bases and J 2 bases, with 10 bases left between them. The CDR3 is 15 residues long. The CDR3 spells CASSLAGIPTDTQYF. CDR3 in DNA: TGTGCCAGCAGCTTGGCCGGGATTCCCACAGATACGCAGTATTTT.

CDR3 region: CASSVGLASRTDTQYF. Written as DNA, the CDR3 is TGTGCCAGCAGCGTAGGACTAGCGTCCCGCACAGATACGCAGTATTTT. The rearrangement links TRBV9 to TRBJ2-3; TRBD2 matches at 8 bases. The germline gives CDR1 SGDLS, CDR2 YYNGEE. The CDR3 has 16 amino acids. V dropped 0 bases and J dropped 1; count of bases not matched to a gene: 4.

The rearrangement uses TRBV7-8 and TRBJ2-3; no definite D call. Germline values: CDR1 SGHVS, CDR2 FQNEAQ. This CDR3 region has 13 residues. The ends were cut back, 2 bases at V and 6 bases at J, with 9 bases in the middle. Here the CDR3 reads CASSLSRSDTQYF. The CDR3 DNA is TGTGCCAGCAGCTTATCCAGATCGGATACGCAGTATTTT.

As for this clone: Given a much more abundant clone one base away, this may be a read error. The chain is built from TRBV6-1 and TRBJ2-1; D is perhaps TRBD1 (5 bases). The CDR3 extends over 16 amino acids. The germline V gene encodes CDR1 MNHNS and CDR2 SASEGT. CDR3 protein: CASSVLQGPSDNEQLF. CDR3 bases: TGTGCCAGCAGTGTCCTCCAGGGCCCATCGGACAATGAGCAGCTCTTC.

The rearrangement uses TRBV28 and TRBJ2-6, with D unresolved. V lost 2 bases, J lost 0 bases, and 8 bases lay in between. Germline loops: CDR1 MDHEN, CDR2 SYDVKM. This CDR3 is 16 amino acids long. The chain's CDR3 is CASSLLSDSGANVLTF. Written as DNA, the CDR3 is TGTGCCAGCAGTTTACTCTCGGACTCTGGGGCCAACGTCCTGACTTTC.

This chain connects TRBV14 to TRBJ2-2; tentative D call: TRBD2 (6 bases). V lost 0 bases, J lost 1 base, and 9 bases lay in between. CDR1 and CDR2 from the germline V gene are SGHDN and FVKESK. The CDR3 sequence is 16 residues long. The CDR3 nucleotides are TGTGCCAGCAGCCAAGAATTGCGGGAGAACACCGGGGAGCTGTTTTTT. Amino acid sequence: CASSQELRENTGELFF.

This chain links TRBV6-1 with TRBJ1-2; D gene uncertain. The CDR3 runs to 12 residues. V shed 7 bases and J shed 0 bases, with 6 bases lying between them. CDR1 and CDR2 (germline): MNHNS, SASEGT. CDR3 DNA sequence: TGTGCCAGCACCTTAGCTAACTATGGCTACACCTTC. Translation: CASTLANYGYTF.

This sequence joins TRBV6-6 and TRBJ2-2; 9 bases are shared with TRBD2. The trim removed 6 bases at V and 1 base at J, leaving 6 bases unmatched. This CDR3 contains 16 residues. Germline CDR1 MNHNY, CDR2 SVGAGI (reference sequence). The CDR3 protein is CASRGVAGVNTGELFF. CDR3 in DNA: TGTGCCAGCAGAGGAGTAGCGGGAGTGAACACCGGGGAGCTGTTTTTT.

V and J are TRBV19 and TRBJ1-5; 8 nucleotides line up with TRBD1. The CDR3 spans 14 residues. Per germline, CDR1 LNHDA and CDR2 SQIVND (reference sequence). Losses at the gene ends were 3 bases for V and 5 bases for J; bases not matched to a gene: 3. The CDR3 DNA sequence: TGTGCCAGTAGTATCCAGGACAGGGATCAGCCCCAGCATTTT. Amino acids: CASSIQDRDQPQHF.

This clone was detected many times. The chain carries TRBV28 and TRBJ1-1; 10 bases are a match to TRBD1. This CDR3 has 16 amino acids. J was trimmed by 2 bases and V by 8 bases; bases with no gene match: 11. The germline V gene has CDR1 MDHEN and CDR2 SYDVKM. This CDR3 is CASPPRDRGLNTEAFF. The CDR3 DNA follows: TGTGCCAGCCCACCCAGGGACAGGGGTCTTAACACTGAAGCTTTCTTT.